One and the same sample provided the 27 T cell receptor beta chains below, sequenced in a study of cytotoxic CD8 clonotypes in ibrutinib-treated CLL. Produced via immunoSEQ multiplex PCR; TCRdb's table is partial and in-frame only. The table has under 200,000 clones, approximately 80% seen once; the top ten hold roughly 2%. The starting material was PBMCs, obtained after 12 months of ibrutinib treatment. Receptors originate from a human donor with chronic lymphocytic leukemia.

There are many counts of this clone. This sequence joins TRBV6-1 and TRBJ2-5; no clear D gene. The CDR3 totals 16 residues. With 0 bases removed from V and 0 bases from J, the gap between germline ends came to 11 bases. CDR1 is MNHNS, CDR2 SASEGT, per germline. The chain's CDR3 is CASSEAWASYQETQYF. CDR3 DNA: TGTGCCAGCAGTGAAGCCTGGGCCTCGTACCAAGAGACCCAGTACTTC.

The chain couples TRBV6-1 to TRBJ2-7; D gene unclear. The CDR3 has 11 residues. CDR1 and CDR2 (germline): MNHNS, SASEGT. V lost 5 bases, J lost 4 bases, and 6 bases lay in between. The CDR3 DNA follows: TGTGCCAGCAGTCCCTCGTACGAGCAGTACTTC. Its protein is CASSPSYEQYF.

The CDR3 loop reads CASSLAGDAYEQYF. CDR3 nucleotide sequence: TGCGCCAGCAGCTTGGCCGGGGATGCCTACGAGCAGTACTTC. The gene calls are TRBV5-1 and TRBJ2-7, with a tentative D call TRBD2 (5 bases). V was trimmed by 0 bases and J by 2 bases, leaving 9 bases between them. Germline CDR1 SGHRS, CDR2 YFSETQ. CDR3 length: 14 residues.

The rearrangement joins TRBV27 to TRBJ1-2, with D possibly being TRBD1 (5 bases). V lost 6 bases and J 5 bases, leaving 13 bases between the germline ends. Germline V gene lookup returns CDR1 MNHEY and CDR2 SMNVEV (reference sequence). CDR3 size: 13 residues. This CDR3 reads CASRTAGFYGYTF. The CDR3, as DNA: TGTGCCAGCAGGACGGCAGGGTTTTATGGCTACACCTTC.

Here the CDR3 DNA reads TGTGCCGGACAGCGCGGACAGGGGGGTATCCAGTACTTC. Its translation is CAGQRGQGGIQYF. The chain has TRBV2 and TRBJ2-5; the match to TRBD1 covers 10 bases. Per germline, CDR1 SNHLY and CDR2 FYNNEI. The CDR3 is made up of 13 amino acids. J gave up 10 bases and V 11 bases, and 13 bases lay outside the gene matches.

This chain connects TRBV4-2 to TRBJ2-7, with 8 positions matching TRBD2. Germline-derived CDR1 and CDR2 are LGHNA and YNFKEQ. The ends lost 0 bases at V and 3 bases at J; junction bases unmatched: 4. The CDR3 contains 15 residues. The CDR3 region is CASSQDLTSGYEQYF. In DNA form, the CDR3 reads TGTGCCAGCAGCCAAGATTTAACTAGCGGCTACGAGCAGTACTTC.

In its sample, this clone was seen a few times. This chain connects TRBV7-3 to TRBJ2-1; 7 bases line up with TRBD2. V gave up 0 bases and J gave up 6 bases; unmatched junction bases: 5. The germline CDR1 and CDR2 sequences are SGHTA and FQGTGA. This CDR3 comprises 15 residues. Here the CDR3 DNA reads TGTGCCAGCAGCTTAACTCCTAGCGGAGTCAATGAGCAGTTCTTC. This translates into CASSLTPSGVNEQFF.

The CDR3 bases are TGTGCCAGCTCGGGACGGAATAAGGACTACAATGAGCAGTTCTTC. It encodes CASSGRNKDYNEQFF. The V and J genes are TRBV18 and TRBJ2-1, with D possibly being TRBD1 or TRBD2 (5 bases each). Per the germline V gene, CDR1 is KGHSH and CDR2 is LQKENI. This CDR3 is 15 amino acids long. V was trimmed by 6 bases and J by 3 bases, leaving 15 bases between them.

The chain recombines TRBV7-2 with TRBJ2-3; D not certain. The CDR3 runs to 12 residues. V was shortened by 1 base and J by 8 bases, with 7 bases between the two germline ends. CDR1 is SGHTA and CDR2 is FQGNSA in the germline V gene. CDR3 sequence (DNA): TGTGCCAGCAGCTTAGTGTCTGGTACGCAGTATTTT. Translating it yields CASSLVSGTQYF.

The gene calls are TRBV5-8 and TRBJ1-5; 8 positions match TRBD1. CDR3 length equals 14 residues. Trimming cost V 1 base and J 5 bases; bases outside gene matches: 2. Germline V gene data show CDR1 as SGHTS and CDR2 as YDEGEE. The CDR3 here is CASSLRTGHQPQHF. The CDR3 bases are TGTGCCAGCAGCTTGAGGACAGGGCATCAGCCCCAGCATTTT.

The chain carries TRBV30 and TRBJ2-5; TRBD2 agrees at 9 bases. Germline-derived CDR1 and CDR2 are GTSNPN and SVGIG (reference sequence). V shed 3 bases and J 1 base; nucleotides not matched to a gene: 6. The CDR3 loop spans 15 amino acids. The CDR3 DNA is TGTGCCTGGAGGAGGCGGGGGGGCCCCCAAGAGACCCAGTACTTC. It translates to CAWRRRGGPQETQYF.

The chain employs TRBV28 and TRBJ2-7, with D possibly being TRBD2 (5 bases). Germline assignment: CDR1 MDHEN and CDR2 SYDVKM. V was pared by 5 bases and J by 4 bases, with 12 bases between. This CDR3 spans 13 amino acids. CDR3 residues: CASSLGEAYEQYF. Here the CDR3 DNA reads TGTGCCAGCAGTCTCGGGGAAGCGTACGAGCAGTACTTC.

The V and J genes are TRBV10-3 and TRBJ2-5; D call uncertain. CDR1 is ENHRY, CDR2 SYGVKD, per germline. The ends were cut back, 10 bases at V and 3 bases at J, with 12 bases in the middle. This CDR3 is built from 12 residues. The CDR3 reads CATSNVEETQYF. CDR3 bases: TGTGCCACCTCTAACGTGGAAGAGACCCAGTACTTC.

A remark on this clone: Other DNA sequences in the sample encode the same CDR3. The rearrangement joins TRBV5-1 to TRBJ2-7, with TRBD1 matching 9 bases. Germline V CDR1 and CDR2: SGHRS, YFSETQ. The length of the CDR3 is 14 residues. The ends lost 3 bases at V and 5 bases at J; junction bases unmatched: 6. CDR3 sequence reads: CASSSGQGEHEQYF. Here the CDR3 DNA reads TGCGCCAGCAGCTCGGGACAGGGAGAGCACGAGCAGTACTTC.

The rearrangement joins TRBV27 to TRBJ1-4; a possible D gene is TRBD1 (5 bases). The ends were cut back, 0 bases at V and 8 bases at J, with 13 bases in the middle. Germline assignment: CDR1 MNHEY and CDR2 SMNVEV (reference sequence). The CDR3 has 15 amino acids. The CDR3: CASSLSPGPNEKLFF. The CDR3 DNA follows: TGTGCCAGCAGTTTATCGCCAGGGCCGAACGAAAAACTGTTTTTT.

This clone occurred once. The chain joins TRBV14 to TRBJ2-1, with D possibly being TRBD1 (5 bases). The V end lost 1 base, the J end lost 7 bases, and 17 bases lay between the germline ends. This CDR3 has 16 amino acids. The germline CDR1 and CDR2 sequences are SGHDN and FVKESK. The CDR3 is CASSQGGQGRQNEQFF. The CDR3 DNA reads as TGTGCCAGCAGCCAAGGTGGGCAGGGTCGGCAAAATGAGCAGTTCTTC.

The V call is TRBV6-6, the J call TRBJ2-7; D call uncertain. With 6 bases removed from V and 7 bases from J, the gap between germline ends came to 13 bases. This CDR3 has 12 residues. Germline CDR1 MNHNY, CDR2 SVGAGI (reference sequence). The CDR3 loop reads CASRDRAWEQYF. Written as DNA, the CDR3 is TGTGCCAGCAGAGATAGAGCGTGGGAGCAGTACTTC.

The CDR3 protein is CASSRDENTEAFF. For the CDR3, the DNA is TGTGCCAGTAGTAGGGATGAGAACACTGAAGCTTTCTTT. The chain has TRBV19 and TRBJ1-1; no clear D gene. Germline lookup yields CDR1 LNHDA and CDR2 SQIVND (reference sequence). The CDR3 runs to 13 residues. V lost 4 bases and J lost 1, with 7 bases in between.

This chain's CDR3 is CASSTVTVTPLHF. The CDR3 DNA is TGTGCCAGCAGTACCGTGACAGTTACACCCCTCCACTTT. This chain connects TRBV28 to TRBJ1-6, with D possibly TRBD1 on 5 matching bases. The V and J ends lost 5 bases and 11 bases respectively, with 13 bases between them. Germline V lookup: CDR1 MDHEN, CDR2 SYDVKM. CDR3 length equals 13 residues.

This rearrangement joins TRBV14 to TRBJ2-3; D is possibly TRBD1 or TRBD2 (6 bases each). Trimming cost V 3 bases and J 2 bases, with 15 bases left between them. Germline CDR1 SGHDN, CDR2 FVKESK. The CDR3 is 16 residues long. This chain's CDR3 is CASSQVGGRNTDTQYF. The CDR3 DNA is TGTGCCAGCAGCCAGGTGGGGGGCCGCAACACAGATACGCAGTATTTT.

As regards this clone: This sample also contains other DNA sequences that code for the same CDR3. V and J are TRBV28 and TRBJ1-1; a possible D gene is TRBD1 (6 bases). V was shortened by 4 bases and J by 1 base, with 10 bases between the two germline ends. Per germline, CDR1 MDHEN and CDR2 SYDVKM. This CDR3 spans 14 amino acids. CDR3 region: CASSSGQGNTEAFF. The CDR3, as DNA: TGTGCCAGCAGTTCGGGACAAGGGAACACTGAAGCTTTCTTT.

The V gene is TRBV25-1, the J gene TRBJ2-2, with D hard to call. CDR1 is MGHDK, CDR2 SYGVNS, per germline. The CDR3 has 14 amino acids. Trimming pared 3 bases from V and 6 bases from J, leaving 11 bases between. CDR3 region: CASSDVVGPGELFF. The CDR3 DNA reads as TGTGCCAGCAGTGATGTAGTTGGGCCCGGGGAGCTGTTTTTT.

The rearrangement uses TRBV7-9 and TRBJ1-5; D is uncertain. Germline lookup yields CDR1 SEHNR and CDR2 FQNEAQ (reference sequence). This CDR3 has 15 amino acids. Trimming shortened V by 4 bases and J by 8 bases, and 18 bases separated the two germline ends. The CDR3 coding sequence is TGTGCCAGCAGCTCTGGACTGATGGATTGGGAGCCCCAGCATTTT. As protein: CASSSGLMDWEPQHF. Together with reference TRBV7-9 and TRBJ1-5, the CDR3 gives the full variable domain: DTGVSQNPRHKITKRGQNVTFRCDPISEHNRLYWYRQTLGQGPEFLTYFQNEAQLEKSRLLSDRFSAERPKGSFSTLEIQRTEQGDSAMYLCASSSGLMDWEPQHFGDGTRLSIL.

The J gene is TRBJ2-7, the V gene TRBV7-2, with 12 bases lining up with TRBD2. This CDR3 region has 19 residues. Trimming removed 3 bases from V and 2 bases from J; junction bases left unmatched: 14. The germline CDR1 and CDR2 sequences are SGHTA and FQGNSA. CDR3 residues: CASSFTRGGTSGLAYEQYF. For the CDR3, the DNA is TGTGCCAGCAGCTTCACCAGGGGGGGGACTAGCGGGCTGGCCTACGAGCAGTACTTC.

In its sample, this clone was seen a few times. The chain employs TRBV25-1 and TRBJ2-2, with 9 bases fitting TRBD1. Germline CDR1 and CDR2: MGHDK and SYGVNS. Germline trimming cut 4 bases from V and 5 bases from J; bases unmatched to any gene: 5. This CDR3 has 15 amino acids. The CDR3 is CASSVRDRDTGELFF. The CDR3 coding sequence is TGTGCCAGCAGTGTCCGGGACAGGGATACCGGGGAGCTGTTTTTT.

The chain couples TRBV6-1 to TRBJ2-4; D gene uncertain. The CDR3 is made up of 16 amino acids. Trimming shortened V by 2 bases and J by 0 bases, and 11 bases separated the two germline ends. CDR1 is MNHNS and CDR2 is SASEGT in the germline V gene. The CDR3 is CASSESSFVAKNIQYF. The CDR3 DNA sequence: TGTGCCAGCAGTGAATCTTCCTTTGTAGCCAAAAACATTCAGTACTTC.

This clone was detected only once. The V and J genes are TRBV6-4 and TRBJ2-7, with 8 nucleotides matching TRBD1. The V gene end was trimmed by 4 bases and the J gene end by 1 base; junction bases not matched to a gene: 9. Germline V gene data show CDR1 as MRHNA and CDR2 as SNTAGT. This CDR3 has 16 residues. CDR3 DNA: TGTGCCAGCAGTGGCCGTGGACAGGGATTTTCCTACGAGCAGTACTTC. As protein: CASSGRGQGFSYEQYF.